The sequence of this TCR beta chain was determined in a study of T cell changes during pregnancy in multiple sclerosis (dated by TCRdb to the late 2010s). Context from the whole study: The study examined how the T cell repertoire changed over the course of pregnancy in women with multiple sclerosis.

In the case of this clone: It has no known antigen specificity. No much larger clone is present one base from it, and per-base qualities are unavailable.

The library relied on the immunoSEQ multiplex PCR assay. TCRdb holds this immuneACCESS table with in-frame rearrangements only. Some clones are missing; in checked studies, unresolved V genes explain under half, and the rest has no known cause. This sample lists fewer than 50,000 clones; about 90% were detected once. Together, the top ten hold 0.6% to 0.8% of the sample. The CDR3 covers 11 residues, taking in both the cysteine and the phenylalanine. Of the read, only the CDR3 DNA is kept; its 33 bases are in frame from base 1. CDR1 and CDR2 were assigned from the germline V gene (reference sequence) as MNHNY and SVGAGI. Between the V and J ends, shortened by 6 bases and 6 bases respectively, the junction contains 8 bases.

The sequenced sample was CD4+ T cells from peripheral blood mononuclear cells, obtained in the second trimester of pregnancy. The TCR originated in a female donor in good health, enrolled as a control in a pregnancy study. The chain uses TRBV6-6 and TRBJ1-2; TRBD1 is possibly the D segment (5 matching bases). The CDR3 has the sequence CASSGGNGYTF. Read as DNA, the sequence is TGTGCCAGCAGCGGGGGGAATGGCTACACCTTC.